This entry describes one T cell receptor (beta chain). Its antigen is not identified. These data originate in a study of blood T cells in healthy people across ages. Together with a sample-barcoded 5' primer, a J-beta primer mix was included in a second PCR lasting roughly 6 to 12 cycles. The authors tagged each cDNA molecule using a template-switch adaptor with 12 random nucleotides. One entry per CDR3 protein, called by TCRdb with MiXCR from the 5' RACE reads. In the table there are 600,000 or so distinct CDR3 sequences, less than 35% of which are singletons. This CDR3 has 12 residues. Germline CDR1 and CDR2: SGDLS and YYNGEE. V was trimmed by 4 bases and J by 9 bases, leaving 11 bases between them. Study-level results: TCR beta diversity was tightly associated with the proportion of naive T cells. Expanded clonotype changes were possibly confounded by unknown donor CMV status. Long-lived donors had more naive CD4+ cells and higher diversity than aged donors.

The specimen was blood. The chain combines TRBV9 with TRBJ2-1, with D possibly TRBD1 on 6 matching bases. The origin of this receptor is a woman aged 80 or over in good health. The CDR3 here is CASSSGQTEQFF. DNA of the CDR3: TGTGCCAGCAGCTCGGGACAAACTGAGCAGTTCTTC.